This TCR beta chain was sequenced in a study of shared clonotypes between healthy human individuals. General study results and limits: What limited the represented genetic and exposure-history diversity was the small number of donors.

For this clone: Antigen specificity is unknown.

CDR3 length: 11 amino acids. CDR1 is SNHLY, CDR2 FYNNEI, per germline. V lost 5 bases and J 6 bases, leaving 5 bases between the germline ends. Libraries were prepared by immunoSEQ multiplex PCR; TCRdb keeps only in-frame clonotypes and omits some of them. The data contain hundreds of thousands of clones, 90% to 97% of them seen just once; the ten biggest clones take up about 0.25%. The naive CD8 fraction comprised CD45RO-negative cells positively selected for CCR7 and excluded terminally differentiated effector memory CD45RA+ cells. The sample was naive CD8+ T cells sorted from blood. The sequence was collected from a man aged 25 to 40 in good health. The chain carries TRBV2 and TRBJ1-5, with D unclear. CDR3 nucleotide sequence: TGTGCCAGCAGTTTATCTCAGCCCCAGCATTTT. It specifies CASSLSQPQHF.